These 10 T cell receptor beta chains were all obtained from the same sample, sequenced in a study of graft-versus-host responses after intestinal transplantation. Sequenced by immunoSEQ multiplex PCR; TCRdb stores in-frame clones only, minus some. The data hold approximately 130,000 clones, with approximately 90% observed a single time. The antigens these receptors bind are not known. The sample in question was unstimulated CD4+ T cells sorted from spleen or lymph node cells, obtained before intestinal transplant. The receptors originated from a human donor who received an intestinal transplant.

The chain recombines TRBV15 with TRBJ1-3; D is unclear. CDR1 is LNHNV and CDR2 is YYDKDF in the germline V gene (reference sequence). Trimming removed 9 bases at V and 2 bases at J, with 14 bases between. This CDR3 contains 14 residues. Here the CDR3 reads CATNPSAAGNTIYF. The CDR3 nucleotides read TGTGCCACAAATCCCTCGGCTGCTGGAAACACCATATATTTT.

The V and J genes are TRBV5-1 and TRBJ2-3; 8 bases match TRBD1. The CDR3 covers 17 residues. With V trimmed by 0 bases and J by 4 bases, 10 bases remained unmatched. In germline, CDR1 is SGHRS, CDR2 YFSETQ. CDR3 nucleotide sequence: TGCGCCAGCAGCTTGGGGGCCGGGACAGGTTCGTCAGATACGCAGTATTTT. Amino acid sequence: CASSLGAGTGSSDTQYF.

The rearrangement uses TRBV4-1 and TRBJ2-2, with D possibly being TRBD1 (6 bases). With 6 bases removed from V and 5 bases from J, the gap between germline ends came to 22 bases. This CDR3 has 17 residues. The V gene's germline CDR1 is MGHRA and CDR2 YSYEKL. CDR3 DNA: TGCGCCAGCAGAGGCAACAGGGATGGTCCTGGAACCGGGGAGCTGTTTTTT. It translates to CASRGNRDGPGTGELFF.

The J gene is TRBJ2-5, the V gene TRBV5-1; D unresolved. The CDR3 spans 10 residues. CDR1 is SGHRS and CDR2 is YFSETQ in the germline V gene. V shed 7 bases and J shed 4 bases, with 5 bases lying between them. The CDR3 is CASGGETQYF. CDR3 DNA: TGCGCCAGCGGCGGAGAGACCCAGTACTTC.

This clone was counted once. J is TRBJ2-3 and V is TRBV19, with 9 bases aligning to TRBD2. This CDR3 is 15 amino acids long. Germline CDR1 reads LNHDA; CDR2 reads SQIVND (reference sequence). V shed 6 bases, J shed 4 bases, and the junction held 8 bases outside the gene matches. The CDR3 DNA follows: TGTGCCAGTAGCCTTAGCGGGGGCCTCCCAGATACGCAGTATTTT. As protein: CASSLSGGLPDTQYF.

The chain has TRBV9 and TRBJ1-3, with D tentatively TRBD1 (5 bases). Germline V gives CDR1 SGDLS, CDR2 YYNGEE. The CDR3 runs 12 residues. V gave up 0 bases and J gave up 9 bases, with 7 bases separating them. CDR3 sequence (DNA): TGTGCCAGCAGCGTAGGAAGGGGCACCATATATTTT. Translated, it gives CASSVGRGTIYF.

This chain connects TRBV9 to TRBJ1-2; the D is unclear. The CDR3 is 12 residues long. The germline CDR1 and CDR2 sequences are SGDLS and YYNGEE. Trimming pared 1 base from V and 6 bases from J, leaving 7 bases between. CDR3 in amino acids: CASSVHGDGYTF. DNA for the CDR3: TGTGCCAGCAGCGTACATGGTGATGGCTACACCTTC.

Here the CDR3 DNA reads TGTGCCAGCAGCTTAGGTACTAGCGGGACTAATGAGCAGTTCTTC. Its translation: CASSLGTSGTNEQFF. V usage is TRBV7-3 and J usage is TRBJ2-1, with 10 bases matching TRBD2. The CDR3 is 15 residues long. V lost 2 bases, J lost 7 bases, and 5 bases stayed unmatched. Germline-derived CDR1 and CDR2 are SGHTA and FQGTGA.

This chain connects TRBV6-1 to TRBJ2-1; TRBD1 matches 7 bases. V was clipped by 6 bases and J by 6 bases; unmatched bases: 5. The CDR3 spans 13 residues. The germline gives CDR1 MNHNS, CDR2 SASEGT. As DNA, the CDR3 is TGTGCCAGCAGGACAGGGATCCCCAATGAGCAGTTCTTC. Translating gives CASRTGIPNEQFF.

The chain links TRBV5-1 to TRBJ2-5; a weak D match, TRBD1 (5 bases). The CDR3 contains 14 residues. The V end was cut by 6 bases, the J end by 5 bases, with 17 bases between. The germline V gene has CDR1 SGHRS and CDR2 YFSETQ. The CDR3 reads CASKTWPTEETQYF. CDR3 bases: TGCGCCAGCAAGACCTGGCCGACAGAGGAGACCCAGTACTTC. Full variable domain (missing parts from reference TRBV5-1 and TRBJ2-5): KAGVTQTPRYLIKTRGQQVTLSCSPISGHRSVSWYQQTPGQGLQFLFEYFSETQRNKGNFPGRFSGRQFSNSRSEMNVSTLELGDSALYLCASKTWPTEETQYFGPGTRLLVL.